Presented here are 14 T cell receptor beta chains from one specimen sequenced in a study of cytomegalovirus exposure and HLA in healthy donors. Primers: 60 Vbeta forward and 13 Jbeta reverse. Only in-frame clones appear in the TCRdb table, and some are missing; sequencing was by immunoSEQ multiplex PCR. Counted here are about 130,000 clones, 75% to 90% occurring once; the ten biggest clones make up 2.5% to 3.5%. The sample consisted of PBMCs. The origin of the receptors is a male donor in good health and CMV-seronegative.

The CDR3 region has the DNA TGTGCCAGCAGCGTAGCTATGAGCACCGGGGAGCTGTTTTTT. It encodes CASSVAMSTGELFF. The genes are TRBV9 and TRBJ2-2, with no clear D. CDR1 and CDR2 from the germline V gene are SGDLS and YYNGEE. This CDR3 spans 14 amino acids. V was pared by 0 bases and J by 4 bases, with 7 bases between.

The V gene is TRBV6-5, the J gene TRBJ2-3; D perhaps matches TRBD1 (6 bases). V lost 1 base and J 4 bases, leaving 15 bases between the germline ends. The CDR3 spans 16 residues. The germline V gene has CDR1 MNHEY and CDR2 SVGAGI. The CDR3 loop reads CASSYYRVKGSDTQYF. For the CDR3, the DNA is TGTGCCAGCAGTTACTACAGGGTTAAGGGGTCAGATACGCAGTATTTT.

The rearrangement links TRBV18 to TRBJ1-1; no definite D call. The CDR3 consists of 14 residues. The germline CDR1 and CDR2 sequences are KGHSH and LQKENI. V gave up 4 bases and J gave up 1 base, with 10 bases separating them. The CDR3 DNA sequence: TGTGCCAGCTCACAGGGAGGGAAGAACACTGAAGCTTTCTTT. It specifies CASSQGGKNTEAFF.

The DNA of the CDR3 is TGTGCCAGCAGTGAGGATGGACTAGCGGGATTCGACGAGCAGTACTTC. Translation: CASSEDGLAGFDEQYF. The chain employs TRBV6-1 and TRBJ2-7; 12 bases agree with TRBD2. The CDR3 spans 16 residues. Germline V CDR1 and CDR2: MNHNS, SASEGT. J gave up 5 bases and V 3 bases, and 8 bases lay outside the gene matches.

This clone came up once. J is TRBJ2-6 and V is TRBV5-6; no firm D call. The CDR3 length is 14 residues. Germline values: CDR1 SGHDT, CDR2 YYEEEE. Trimming took 4 bases from V and 7 from J, leaving 12 bases between them. The CDR3 DNA reads TGTGCCAGCAGCCAGCTGACAAGTGCCAACGTCCTGACTTTC. This encodes CASSQLTSANVLTF.

CDR3 coding DNA: TGTGCCAGCAGTGCAGATTGGACTAGCGATGAGCAGTTCTTC. Its translation is CASSADWTSDEQFF. The rearrangement links TRBV6-4 to TRBJ2-1, with 9 bases lining up with TRBD2. Looked up from germline, CDR1 is MRHNA and CDR2 is SNTAGT. The CDR3 contains 14 residues. After removal of 4 bases from V and 8 bases from J, the junction contained 6 bases not matched to a gene.

The chain employs TRBV7-9 and TRBJ2-7, with TRBD1 matching over 10 bases. The length of the CDR3 is 16 residues. With V trimmed by 4 bases and J by 1 base, 7 bases remained unmatched. Germline CDR1 and CDR2: SEHNR and FQNEAQ (reference sequence). The CDR3 nucleotides are TGTGCCAGCAGCTCGAAAGGGGGACAGGGGTCCTACGAGCAGTACTTC. This codes for CASSSKGGQGSYEQYF.

The V and J genes are TRBV30 and TRBJ1-5; TRBD1 matches 8 bases. There are 12 residues in the CDR3. After removal of 7 bases from V and 7 bases from J, the junction contained 6 bases not matched to a gene. CDR1 GTSNPN and CDR2 SVGIG come from the germline V gene (reference sequence). This chain's CDR3 is CALDRVEQPQHF. In nucleotides, the CDR3 is TGTGCCTTGGACAGGGTTGAACAGCCCCAGCATTTT.

This rearrangement joins TRBV2 to TRBJ2-1, with 9 bases that match TRBD2. Trimming removed 3 bases from V and 9 bases from J; junction bases left unmatched: 6. The length of the CDR3 is 14 residues. Looked up from germline, CDR1 is SNHLY and CDR2 is FYNNEI. CDR3 region: CASSDWRGGSEQFF. CDR3 nucleotides: TGTGCCAGCAGTGACTGGCGGGGGGGCAGTGAGCAGTTCTTC.

The V and J genes are TRBV4-3 and TRBJ2-7, with a tentative D call TRBD2 (6 bases). The CDR3 contains 16 residues. Trimming cost V 0 bases and J 5 bases, with 17 bases left between them. The germline V gene encodes CDR1 LGHNA and CDR2 YSLEER. CDR3 in amino acids: CASSQEGLGGFHEQYF. DNA for the CDR3: TGCGCCAGCAGCCAAGAAGGGTTGGGGGGTTTCCACGAGCAGTACTTC.

In regard to this clone: Germline and junction disagree at one end, which may indicate a read error. The chain combines TRBV6-5 with TRBJ2-6; maybe TRBD1 (5 bases). Germline CDR1 reads MNHEY; CDR2 reads SVGAGI. The CDR3 sequence is 15 residues long. CDR3 residues: CASSYFESGANGLTF. CDR3 DNA sequence: TGTGCCAGCAGTTACTTTGAGTCTGGGGCCAACGGCCTGACTTTC.

This chain uses TRBV19 with TRBJ1-3; D uncertain. Germline V lookup: CDR1 LNHDA, CDR2 SQIVND (reference sequence). This CDR3 contains 16 residues. V was pared by 1 base and J by 0 bases, with 10 bases between. Here the CDR3 reads CASSIVGSVSGNTIYF. In DNA, the CDR3 is TGTGCCAGTAGTATAGTTGGCTCCGTCTCTGGAAACACCATATATTTT.

This sequence joins TRBV27 and TRBJ1-5, with a tentative D call TRBD1 (6 bases). Germline CDR1 is MNHEY and CDR2 is SMNVEV (reference sequence). CDR3 length: 14 residues. V was clipped by 2 bases and J by 2 bases, with 7 bases between them. The CDR3 loop is CASSLNRGNQPQHF. The CDR3 DNA sequence: TGTGCCAGCAGTTTAAACAGGGGCAATCAGCCCCAGCATTTT.

The V call is TRBV5-5, the J call TRBJ2-5; D gene uncertain. V was cut by 0 bases and J by 4 bases, with 13 bases left in between. Germline CDR1 and CDR2: SGHKS and YYEKEE (reference sequence). This CDR3 comprises 15 residues. For the CDR3, the DNA is TGTGCCAGCAGCTTGGTGGTTATCGGGTCAGAGACCCAGTACTTC. It codes for CASSLVVIGSETQYF.